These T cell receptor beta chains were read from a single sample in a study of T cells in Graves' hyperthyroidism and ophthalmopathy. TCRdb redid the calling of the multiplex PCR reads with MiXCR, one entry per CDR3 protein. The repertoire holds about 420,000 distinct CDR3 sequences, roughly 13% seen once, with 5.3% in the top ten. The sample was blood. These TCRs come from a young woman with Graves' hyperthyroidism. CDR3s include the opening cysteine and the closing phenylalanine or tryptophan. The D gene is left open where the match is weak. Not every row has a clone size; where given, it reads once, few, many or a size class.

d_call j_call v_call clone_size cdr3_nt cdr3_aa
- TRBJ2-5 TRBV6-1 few TGTGCCAGCAGTTGGCAGGGACACCAAGAGACCCAGTACTTC CASSWQGHQETQYF
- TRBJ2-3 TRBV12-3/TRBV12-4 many TGTGCCAGCAGCCCCCTTTGGGCAGGGCAAACAGATACGCAGTATTTT CASSPLWAGQTDTQYF
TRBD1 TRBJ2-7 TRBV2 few TGCGCCAGCAGCCAAGAATACAGGGGGCCCACCTACGAGCAGTACTTC CASSQEYRGPTYEQYF
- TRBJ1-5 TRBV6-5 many TGTGCCAGCAGTTACTCATTGGGGGCGAATCAGCCCCAGCATTTT CASSYSLGANQPQHF
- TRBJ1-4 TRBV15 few TGTGCCACCAGCGGATCGACAGGATCTAATGAAAAACTGTTTTTT CATSGSTGSNEKLFF
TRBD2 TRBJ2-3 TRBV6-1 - TGTGCCAGCAGGGGGACTAGCGGGCTTCTGCGTACGCAGTATTTT CASRGTSGLLRTQYF
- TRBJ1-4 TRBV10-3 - TGTGCCATCAGTGGGGATGTTAATGAAAAACTGTTTTTT CAISGDVNEKLFF
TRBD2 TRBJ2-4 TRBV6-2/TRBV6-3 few TGTGCCAGCAGTAAAACCGGGACTAGCGGGGCTCAGTACTTC CASSKTGTSGAQYF
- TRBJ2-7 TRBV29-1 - TGCAGCGTTGAAATCCCCGGACCAGGTAACCAGTACGAGCAGTACTTC CSVEIPGPGNQYEQYF
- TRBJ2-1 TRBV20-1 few TGCAGTGCTAGAGGAGGGGCTGACAATGAGCAGTTCTTC CSARGGADNEQFF
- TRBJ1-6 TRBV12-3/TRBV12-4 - TGTGCCAGCAGCACGGCAGGGACGACCGCGTATTCACCCCTCCACTTT CASSTAGTTAYSPLHF
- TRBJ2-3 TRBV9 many TGTGCCAGCAGCGTAGCGGAGGGGGGACTATCGGTGGATACGCAGTATTTT CASSVAEGGLSVDTQYF
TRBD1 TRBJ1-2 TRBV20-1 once TGCATTGCCACTCCCTTTGACAGGGTGGGAGGCTACACCTTC CIATPFDRVGGYTF
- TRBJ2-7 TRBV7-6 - TGTGCCAGCAGCGCCCGTGCAGCGGAGGGCTACGAGCAGTACTTC CASSARAAEGYEQYF
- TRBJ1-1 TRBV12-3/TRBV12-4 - TGTGCCAGCAGGGCGAGGATCGGGAACGTTGACACTGAAGCTTTCTTT CASRARIGNVDTEAFF
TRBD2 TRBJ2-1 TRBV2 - TGTGCCAGCAACCCGGGACTAGGTGGTCGCGATGAGCAGTTCTTC CASNPGLGGRDEQFF
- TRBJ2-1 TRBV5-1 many TGCGCCAGCAATTTCGGAGCGTTAAGCTCCTACAATGAGCAGTTCTTC CASNFGALSSYNEQFF
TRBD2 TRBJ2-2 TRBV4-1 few TGCGCCAGCAGCCAAGGGACTAGCAGCGGGGAGCTGTTTTTT CASSQGTSSGELFF
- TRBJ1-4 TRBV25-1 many TGTGCCAGCGGAATAACAGGGACAACTAATGAAAAACTGTTTTTT CASGITGTTNEKLFF
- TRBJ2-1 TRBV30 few TGTGCCTGGAGCGAAGGGGCAGAGGGGAATGAGCAGTTCTTC CAWSEGAEGNEQFF
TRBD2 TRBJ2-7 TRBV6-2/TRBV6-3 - TGTGCCAGCAGCAAGACTAGCGCGACTTCTTACGAGCAGTACTTC CASSKTSATSYEQYF
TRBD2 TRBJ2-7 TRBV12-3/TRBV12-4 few TGTGTCAGCAGTCGCAGCGGGAGGGGGGTCTACGAGCAGTACTTC CVSSRSGRGVYEQYF
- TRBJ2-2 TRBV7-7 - TGTGCTAGCAGCTTAGAGGCAGGGTCCGGGGAGCTGTTTTTT CASSLEAGSGELFF
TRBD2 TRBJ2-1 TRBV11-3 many TGTGCCAGCAGCCCGACTAGCGGGAGGACGGGTGAGCAGTTCTTC CASSPTSGRTGEQFF
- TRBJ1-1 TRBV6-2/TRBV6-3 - TGTGCCAGCAGTTACTCGTCTCCGATCCAAAACACTGAAGCTTTCTTT CASSYSSPIQNTEAFF
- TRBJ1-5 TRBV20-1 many TGCAGTGCTCCTCAAGGGTGGCTAGGGGGGAGTCAGCCCCAGCATTTT CSAPQGWLGGSQPQHF
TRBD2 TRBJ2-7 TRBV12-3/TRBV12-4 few TGTGCCAGCAGTCCCACCACTAGCGGTAATACCGAGCAGTACTTC CASSPTTSGNTEQYF
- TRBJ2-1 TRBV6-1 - TGTGCCAGCAGCAATCGGTTCGAGCAGTTCTTC CASSNRFEQFF
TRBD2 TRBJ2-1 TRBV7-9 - TGTGCCAGCAGCCCCAGCCTAGCGGGAGGGCCGTTTAATGAGCAGTTCTTC CASSPSLAGGPFNEQFF
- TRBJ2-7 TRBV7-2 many TGTGCCAGCAGCCGCCGGGCTAGCTACGAGCAGTACTTC CASSRRASYEQYF
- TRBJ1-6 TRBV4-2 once TGTGCCAGCAGCGCGCGGGGGCAGGGTTATTCACCCCTCCACTTT CASSARGQGYSPLHF
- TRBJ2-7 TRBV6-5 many TGTGCCAGCAGGGCTCTCGGACCCTCCTCCTACGAGCAGTACTTC CASRALGPSSYEQYF
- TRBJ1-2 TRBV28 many TGTGCCAGCAGTTATTCGACCCTCTATGGCTACACCTTC CASSYSTLYGYTF
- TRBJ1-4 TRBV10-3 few TGTGCCATCAGTCCCACCTCGGCCACAACTAATGAAAAACTGTTTTTT CAISPTSATTNEKLFF
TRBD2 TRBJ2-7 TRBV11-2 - TGTGCCAGCAGCGGGACTAGCGGGACCACCTACGAGCAGTACTTC CASSGTSGTTYEQYF
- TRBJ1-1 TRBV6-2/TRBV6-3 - TGTGCCAGCAGTTACGGGACATCGAACACTGAAGCTTTCTTT CASSYGTSNTEAFF